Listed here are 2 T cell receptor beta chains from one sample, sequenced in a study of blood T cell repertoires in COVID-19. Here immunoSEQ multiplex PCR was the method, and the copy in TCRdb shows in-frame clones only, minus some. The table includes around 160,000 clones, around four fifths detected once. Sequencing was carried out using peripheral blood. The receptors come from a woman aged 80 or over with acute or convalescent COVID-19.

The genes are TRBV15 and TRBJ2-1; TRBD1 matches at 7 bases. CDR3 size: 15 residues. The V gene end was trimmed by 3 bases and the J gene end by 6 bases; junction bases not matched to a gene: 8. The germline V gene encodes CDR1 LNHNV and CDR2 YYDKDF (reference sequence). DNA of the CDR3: TGTGCCACCAGCAGCAGGGGGTGGTTTACCAATGAGCAGTTCTTC. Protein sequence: CATSSRGWFTNEQFF.

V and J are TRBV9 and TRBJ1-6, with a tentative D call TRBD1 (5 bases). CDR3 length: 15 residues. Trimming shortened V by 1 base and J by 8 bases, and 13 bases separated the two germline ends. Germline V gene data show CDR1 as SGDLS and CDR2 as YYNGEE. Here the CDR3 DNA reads TGTGCCAGCAGCGTAATTGGGGCCAGCGATTCACCCCTCCACTTT. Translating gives CASSVIGASDSPLHF.